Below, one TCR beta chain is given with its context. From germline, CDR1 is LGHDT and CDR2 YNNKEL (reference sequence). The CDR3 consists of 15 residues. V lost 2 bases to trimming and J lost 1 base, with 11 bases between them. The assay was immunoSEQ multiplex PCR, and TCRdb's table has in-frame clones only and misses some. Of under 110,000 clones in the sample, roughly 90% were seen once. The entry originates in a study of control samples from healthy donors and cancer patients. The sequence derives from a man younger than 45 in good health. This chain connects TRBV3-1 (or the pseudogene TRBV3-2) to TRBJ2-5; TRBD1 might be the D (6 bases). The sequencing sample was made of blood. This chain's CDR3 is CASSQPQGLQETQYF. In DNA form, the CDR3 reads TGTGCCAGCAGCCAACCACAGGGCCTCCAAGAGACCCAGTACTTC.